The clone carrying this TCR beta chain was counted ten times or more. Its target is not known. Each CDR3 protein is one row after TCRdb ran MiXCR on the reads. Among 200,000 to 250,000 distinct CDR3 sequences, around 6.2% were seen once, and the ten largest hold roughly 6%. This specimen belongs to a study of T cell repertoires in cytomegalovirus infection. In germline, CDR1 is SGHTA, CDR2 FQGNSA. The CDR3 has 14 residues. After removal of 1 base from V and 5 bases from J, the junction contained 2 bases not matched to a gene. Notes on the study in general: HLA-C-restricted CMV clonotypes gave the most frequent clonotype in two of eight donors.

The chain joins TRBV7-2 to TRBJ1-5; 7 bases match TRBD1. This TCR derives from a human donor in good health (CMV status not recorded). Some clones in this sample may be carry-over from other donors' samples. Sequencing was performed on PBMCs. The CDR3 sequence: CASSLDRGDQPQHF. In DNA, the CDR3 is TGTGCCAGCAGCTTAGACAGGGGCGATCAGCCCCAGCATTTT.